This T cell receptor (beta chain) was captured by sequencing in a study of spatial heterogeneity in lung cancer (dated by TCRdb to about 2019). Background on the whole study: Beta-chain transcripts were consistently detected in greater numbers than alpha-chain transcripts, which likely reflects a higher abundance of beta-chain transcripts. In tumor regions, TCR transcript counts showed a strong correlation with a T cell transcriptional module score from matched bulk RNA-seq. In the raw uncorrected reads, each unique combination of TCR and UMI appeared on average more than ten times. The study quantitatively compared TCR alpha and beta repertoires across multiple tumor regions, matched nontumor lung and blood in non-small cell lung cancer. Nonsynonymous mutation counts, determined by whole-exome sequencing of tumor tissue, were related to TCR repertoire features. Both alpha and beta chains were TCR-sequenced in samples taken at surgery, namely 220 tumor regions, 64 matched nontumor lung samples and just over 55 PBMC samples.

Study-wide conclusions, independent of this receptor: Counts of ubiquitous and regional expanded TCRs correlated with counts of ubiquitous and regional nonsynonymous mutations, respectively. A correlation was observed between the number of expanded intratumoral alpha and beta TCRs and the tumor nonsynonymous mutation count. TCR-seq coverage of tumor T cells was estimated at only approximately 7% for alpha chains and 13% for beta chains. Additional single-cell paired TCR alpha and beta sequencing was considered necessary to confirm, at a functional level, the hypothesis that regional TCRs recognize regional mutations.

Taken with the paper, the label for time point translates to: sample taken at primary tumor resection. The donors were 65 to 90 patients from the lung TRACERx cohort who had early-stage, untreated non-small cell lung cancer. Without any cell sorting, TCR sequencing was performed on whole RNA extracted either from tumor and nontumor lung tissue or from cryopreserved PBMC samples. A patient was chosen for TCR sequencing only when enough RNA was available from at least two tumor regions. A lung pathologist reviewed the tumor and adjacent nontumor lung specimens before the specimens were selected. The method behind the library was 5' RACE. The sequencer was a NextSeq 500. The TCR library protocol attached a unique molecular identifier to each TCR cDNA molecule to allow correction of PCR and sequencing errors. The authors processed their data as follows. TCR identification, UMI-based error correction and CDR3 extraction were all carried out with Decombinator tools. TCRs above a frequency of 2 per 1,000, corresponding to the top 1% of the tumor frequency distribution, were defined as expanded. Expanded tumor TCRs statistically deemed absent (corrected P<0.05) from at least one tumor region were classed as regional, and all other expanded tumor TCRs were classed as ubiquitous. Rényi diversity was computed with the R vegan package after subsampling each repertoire 100 times to 5,000 TCRs. CDR3 similarity networks were constructed using string-kernel similarity of amino acid triplets, with links drawn between CDR3s whose pairwise similarity was above 0.82. Through fastp at Q25 and MiXCR, TCRdb rebuilt clones from the public reads, retaining in-frame beta chains. Rows with a matching CDR3 protein are joined into one entry that keeps the most common DNA and genes. What appears here as the V and J calls and clone size reflects TCRdb's work, not the paper's. Recorded for this sample are over a thousand distinct CDR3 sequences; approximately 24% of them occurred a single time. The biggest ten clones account for 20% to 25% of the sample.

By its share of the sample, this clonotype is large (0.1 to 1%). No cognate antigen has been identified for it. Nothing much larger sits one base from this clone, and base qualities are not available. This sequence originates from a male donor with early-stage non-small cell lung cancer. Sequenced here: lung tumor tissue, sampled at surgery.

The DNA sequence is given as TGTGCCAGCAGTTACCGGCGCGGTGAGCAGTTCTTC. Its amino acids are CASSYRRGEQFF. The rearrangement combines TRBV6-5 with TRBJ2-1, with the D gene not clear enough to name. Based on the germline V gene, the CDR1 and CDR2 sequences are MNHEY and SVGAGI. Trimming takes 2 bases from V and 9 bases from J, and the germline ends sit 8 bases apart. Inclusive of the bounding cysteine and phenylalanine, the CDR3 is 12 residues long. Only the CDR3 portion is preserved as DNA: 36 bases, with reading frame beginning at the first base.